Sequencing of this TCR beta chain was carried out in a study of radiotherapy plus CTLA-4 blockade in lung cancer (dated by TCRdb to the late 2010s). With regard to the full study: Among the enrolled patients, approximately 18% had an objective response, and 31% reached disease control.

Library prep was done by the immunoSEQ multiplex PCR assay. TCRdb mirrors the immuneACCESS table, restricted to in-frame sequences. Some clones are absent from its copies; in checked studies, under half trace to an unresolved V gene, and the reason for the others is unknown. The sample yields around 85,000 clones; approximately 84% were counted once. Clones ranked in the top ten supply more than 2% of the sample. The study tested focal radiation therapy combined with CTLA-4 blockade (ipilimumab) in patients with chemo-refractory metastatic non-small-cell lung cancer. Paper-wide results and their limitations: The strongest predictors of response were reported to be early dynamic shifts in blood T cell clones along with a rise in serum interferon-beta following radiation. After treatment with radiotherapy and ipilimumab, TCR clones that originated in tumors expanded in peripheral blood.

A remark on this clone: It has no known antigen specificity. Per-base quality was not reported, and no clone a single base away is much larger than it.

The CDR3 holds 11 amino acids from the cysteine to the phenylalanine. Of all the DNA, just the CDR3 is kept, 33 bases in frame from base 1. The V end loses 8 bases and the J end loses 10 bases, and a stretch of 12 bases separates them. Looking up the germline V gene yields CDR1 SNHLY and CDR2 FYNNEI. Here the sequenced sample was peripheral blood, taken from a patient treated with radiotherapy plus ipilimumab. This TCR derives from a human donor with non-small cell lung cancer who had a partial response to radiotherapy plus ipilimumab. The rearrangement joined TRBV2 to TRBJ2-1; the D gene cannot be resolved reliably. The CDR3 region: CASSEPNEQFF. Here is the DNA: TGTGCCAGCTCCGAGCCCAACGAGCAGTTCTTC.